These 18 T cell receptor beta chains share one sample of origin, sequenced in a study of technical replicates of blood from a few donors. TCRdb's copy holds only in-frame clones and misses some; the assay was immunoSEQ multiplex PCR. The data contain about 70,000 clones, over 85% of them singletons. The specimen sequenced was T cells isolated from PBMCs. The receptors were gathered from a human donor in good health.

The rearrangement uses TRBV6-1 and TRBJ2-7; 7 nucleotides align to TRBD2. This CDR3 has 13 amino acids. Germline V gene data show CDR1 as MNHNS and CDR2 as SASEGT. Trimming cost V 4 bases and J 3 bases; bases outside gene matches: 3. Here the CDR3 reads CASSASGDYEQYF. The CDR3, as DNA: TGTGCCAGCAGTGCTAGCGGTGACTACGAGCAGTACTTC.

The rearrangement uses TRBV6-6 and TRBJ2-3; D remains ambiguous. Germline V gene sequence: CDR1 MNHNY, CDR2 SVGAGI (reference sequence). This CDR3 is built from 12 residues. V was clipped by 6 bases and J by 5 bases, with 9 bases between them. CDR3 region: CASSLTLDTQYF. CDR3 coding DNA: TGTGCCAGCAGCCTGACTTTAGATACGCAGTATTTT.

This chain uses TRBV7-2 with TRBJ2-7; a weak D match, TRBD1 (6 bases). The CDR3 is 13 amino acids. Germline CDR1 reads SGHTA; CDR2 reads FQGNSA. V was clipped by 7 bases and J by 5 bases, with 15 bases between them. The DNA for the CDR3 is TGTGCCAGCACCCGATCAGGGGTTAACGAGCAGTACTTC. This codes for CASTRSGVNEQYF.

DNA of the CDR3: TGTGCCAGCAGCTTAGGGCCATTCCGCGAGCAGTACTTC. Residues: CASSLGPFREQYF. The V and J genes are TRBV7-3 and TRBJ2-7; unclear D gene. The CDR3 length is 13 residues. CDR1 SGHTA and CDR2 FQGTGA come from the germline V gene. The V end lost 2 bases, the J end lost 6 bases, and 11 bases lay between the germline ends.

This sequence joins TRBV28 and TRBJ2-7; D is perhaps TRBD1 (6 bases). Germline V gene data show CDR1 as MDHEN and CDR2 as SYDVKM. Trimming left V 5 bases short and J 1 base short, with 18 bases between. The CDR3 consists of 16 residues. Here the CDR3 reads CASSISGATGSYEQYF. CDR3 in DNA: TGTGCCAGCAGTATCAGTGGGGCAACAGGGTCCTACGAGCAGTACTTC. The whole variable domain, filled in from reference TRBV28 and TRBJ2-7, reads DVKVTQSSRYLVKRTGEKVFLECVQDMDHENMFWYRQDPGLGLRLIYFSYDVKMKEKGDIPEGYSVSREKKERFSLILESASTNQTSMYLCASSISGATGSYEQYFGPGTRLTVT.

The rearrangement joins TRBV4-1 to TRBJ2-3; D remains ambiguous. The CDR3 is 17 residues long. Germline assignment: CDR1 MGHRA and CDR2 YSYEKL. V was trimmed by 0 bases and J by 1 base, leaving 14 bases between them. DNA of the CDR3: TGCGCCAGCAGCCAAGATCAGAGTCATGGAGGCACAGATACGCAGTATTTT. This translates into CASSQDQSHGGTDTQYF.

V and J are TRBV11-2 and TRBJ2-1; the match to TRBD2 covers 9 bases. The germline CDR1 and CDR2 sequences are SGHAT and FQNNGV. This CDR3 region has 13 residues. With V trimmed by 7 bases and J by 4 bases, 2 bases remained unmatched. CDR3 protein: CASTSGTYNEQFF. CDR3 nucleotide sequence: TGTGCCAGCACTAGCGGGACATACAATGAGCAGTTCTTC. The full variable domain, in which reference TRBV11-2 and TRBJ2-1 provide the parts outside the CDR3, is EAGVAQSPRYKIIEKRQSVAFWCNPISGHATLYWYQQILGQGPKLLIQFQNNGVVDDSQLPKDRFSAERLKGVDSTLKIQPAKLEDSAVYLCASTSGTYNEQFFGPGTRLTVL.

The rearrangement joins TRBV11-1 to TRBJ2-7; D is undetermined. Between the trimmed V and J ends, which lost 4 bases and 2 bases, there was a span of 9 bases. The CDR3 extends over 13 amino acids. The germline CDR1 and CDR2 sequences are SGHAT and FQDESV (reference sequence). This chain's CDR3 is CASSSSGPYEQYF. CDR3 sequence (DNA): TGTGCCAGCAGCTCGAGTGGGCCCTACGAGCAGTACTTC.

The chain recombines TRBV5-1 with TRBJ1-4; D may be TRBD1 (6 bases). There are 14 residues in the CDR3. Germline CDR1 and CDR2: SGHRS and YFSETQ. V lost 0 bases and J lost 5, with 8 bases in between. The CDR3 region is CASSLEGTNEKLFF. The CDR3 DNA sequence: TGCGCCAGCAGCTTGGAGGGGACAAATGAAAAACTGTTTTTT.

The CDR3 protein is CASSEGGFYSNQPQHF. The DNA for the CDR3 is TGTGCCAGCAGTGAAGGAGGATTTTATAGCAATCAGCCCCAGCATTTT. V usage is TRBV6-1 and J usage is TRBJ1-5; D remains unclear. The V end lost 1 base, the J end lost 0 bases, and 10 bases lay between the germline ends. The CDR3 is made up of 16 amino acids. Germline V lookup: CDR1 MNHNS, CDR2 SASEGT.

The V and J genes are TRBV16 and TRBJ2-3; D may be TRBD2 (5 bases). The CDR3 has 15 amino acids. V dropped 7 bases and J dropped 6 bases, with 20 bases sitting between them. CDR1 and CDR2 (germline): KGHSY, FQNENV. The CDR3 DNA reads as TGTGCCAGCACCCCCCGGGATAGCTTGTCTGATACGCAGTATTTT. Translating gives CASTPRDSLSDTQYF. The complete variable domain, with remaining parts taken from reference TRBV16 and TRBJ2-3, reads GEEVAQTPKHLVRGEGQKAKLYCAPIKGHSYVFWYQQVLKNEFKFLISFQNENVFDETGMPKERFSAKCLPNSPCSLEIQATKLEDSAVYFCASTPRDSLSDTQYFGPGTRLTVL.

V is TRBV5-1 and J is TRBJ2-7; TRBD1 matches 9 bases. Germline lookup yields CDR1 SGHRS and CDR2 YFSETQ. This CDR3 contains 17 residues. J lost 0 bases, V lost 4 bases, and 11 bases had no gene match. The CDR3 here is CASSPGTGNFFSYEQYF. The DNA of the CDR3 is TGCGCCAGCAGCCCTGGGACAGGGAACTTCTTCTCCTACGAGCAGTACTTC.

J is TRBJ2-5 and V is TRBV6-1, with 8 bases lining up with TRBD1. V was pared by 4 bases and J by 4 bases, with 5 bases of the junction left unmatched. Per germline, CDR1 MNHNS and CDR2 SASEGT. The length of the CDR3 is 14 residues. CDR3 bases: TGTGCCAGCAGTGGACAGGGGACCTCAGAGACCCAGTACTTC. It yields the protein CASSGQGTSETQYF.

The genes are TRBV19 and TRBJ2-2; a weak D match, TRBD1 (5 bases). This CDR3 is built from 15 residues. Trimming pared 3 bases from V and 1 base from J, leaving 9 bases between. Germline CDR1 reads LNHDA; CDR2 reads SQIVND (reference sequence). CDR3 in DNA: TGTGCCAGTAGTATGACAGCACTGAACACCGGGGAGCTGTTTTTT. It encodes CASSMTALNTGELFF.

The chain combines TRBV9 with TRBJ2-3; tentatively, D is TRBD2 (6 bases). The CDR3 has 15 amino acids. Germline V gene sequence: CDR1 SGDLS, CDR2 YYNGEE. Trimming took off 0 bases at V and 4 bases at J, with 12 bases between the two ends. The CDR3 protein is CASSVDEGGSDTQYF. The CDR3 region has the DNA TGTGCCAGCAGCGTAGATGAGGGAGGATCAGATACGCAGTATTTT.

The chain is built from TRBV4-2 and TRBJ2-1; D perhaps matches TRBD2 (6 bases). The CDR3 runs 14 residues. Deletions cut 6 bases from V and 5 bases from J, with 14 bases between. Germline V gives CDR1 LGHNA, CDR2 YNFKEQ. CDR3 DNA: TGTGCCAGCAGACGGGACTTAGGGGACAATGAGCAGTTCTTC. This sequence encodes CASRRDLGDNEQFF.

The chain links TRBV7-6 to TRBJ2-7; no clear D gene. The V gene lost 2 bases and the J gene lost 5 bases, with 13 bases spanning the gap. This CDR3 is built from 14 residues. Germline V gene data show CDR1 as SGHVS and CDR2 as FNYEAQ. The CDR3 DNA reads TGTGCCAGCAGCTTACCCTACCGGTCCGACGAGCAGTACTTC. It codes for CASSLPYRSDEQYF.

The chain carries TRBV5-1 and TRBJ1-3, with a weak D call TRBD1 (6 bases). Deletions cut 5 bases from V and 0 bases from J, with 12 bases between. The CDR3 runs to 15 residues. Germline-derived CDR1 and CDR2 are SGHRS and YFSETQ. CDR3 protein: CASSQGQSSGNTIYF. The DNA of the CDR3 is TGCGCCAGCAGTCAGGGGCAGAGCTCTGGAAACACCATATATTTT.